These 29 T cell receptor beta chains share one sample of origin, sequenced in a study of T-cell memory formation after mild COVID-19. TCRdb re-derived calls from the 5' RACE reads in MiXCR, one entry per CDR3 protein. Of roughly 450,000 distinct CDR3 sequences listed, under 20% are singletons. The sequenced sample consisted of PBMCs or a T cell subset sorted from them (not recorded which). Receptors originate from a man in his late teens or twenties who had mild COVID-19 (a few samples of this study predate the infection). Cell type and time point are not known.

Ten or more counts support this clonotype. The rearrangement uses TRBV7-9 and TRBJ2-3; tentative D call: TRBD2 (7 bases). From germline, CDR1 is SEHNR and CDR2 FQNEAQ (reference sequence). The CDR3 is 16 amino acids. V lost 5 bases, J lost 2 bases, and 17 bases lay in between. The CDR3 reads CASSTIGGGSTDTQYF. For the CDR3, the DNA is TGTGCCAGCAGCACCATAGGCGGGGGCTCCACAGATACGCAGTATTTT.

V and J are TRBV5-5 and TRBJ2-2, with D perhaps given as TRBD1 or TRBD2 (6 bases each). Trimming removed 2 bases at V and 3 bases at J, with 11 bases between. CDR1 is SGHKS and CDR2 is YYEKEE in the germline V gene (reference sequence). The CDR3 consists of 15 residues. CDR3 coding DNA: TGTGCCAGCAGCTTTGGGGGGCCGGACACCGGGGAGCTGTTTTTT. Encoded protein: CASSFGGPDTGELFF.

This sequence joins TRBV5-1 and TRBJ2-5; a possible D gene is TRBD2 (6 bases). Germline V lookup: CDR1 SGHRS, CDR2 YFSETQ. Trimming cost V 4 bases and J 5 bases, with 12 bases left between them. CDR3 size: 13 residues. CDR3 sequence reads: CASSVGEVETQYF. In nucleotides, the CDR3 is TGCGCCAGCAGCGTGGGGGAGGTGGAGACCCAGTACTTC. The variable domain in full, with the rest retrieved from reference TRBV5-1 and TRBJ2-5, is KAGVTQTPRYLIKTRGQQVTLSCSPISGHRSVSWYQQTPGQGLQFLFEYFSETQRNKGNFPGRFSGRQFSNSRSEMNVSTLELGDSALYLCASSVGEVETQYFGPGTRLLVL.

The chain recombines TRBV20-1 with TRBJ2-1; D gene ambiguous. The CDR3 spans 13 residues. Trimming removed 2 bases from V and 3 bases from J, with 8 bases in between. Germline assignment: CDR1 DFQATT and CDR2 SNEGSKA (reference sequence). The CDR3 loop reads CSARLPLYNEQFF. The CDR3, as DNA: TGCAGTGCTAGATTACCCCTCTACAATGAGCAGTTCTTC.

This clonotype showed up just a few times. The rearrangement joins TRBV6-2 or TRBV6-3 to TRBJ2-3; TRBD2 is a possible D gene (6 bases). V was clipped by 8 bases and J by 0 bases, with 9 bases between them. This CDR3 comprises 13 residues. CDR1 MNHEY and CDR2 SVGEGT come from the germline V gene. The CDR3 coding sequence is TGTGCCAGCGCCGGGACTAGCACAGATACGCAGTATTTT. Translating gives CASAGTSTDTQYF.

V usage is TRBV12-3 or TRBV12-4 and J usage is TRBJ2-2, with TRBD2 as a possible D gene (5 bases). CDR3 length: 14 residues. The V end lost 6 bases, the J end lost 4 bases, and 12 bases lay between the germline ends. CDR3 sequence: CASSQRGVTGELFF. The CDR3 DNA follows: TGTGCCAGCAGCCAACGGGGTGTCACCGGGGAGCTGTTTTTT.

This clonotype was seen at least ten times. The V call is TRBV7-6, the J call TRBJ1-4; D unclear. Per germline, CDR1 SGHVS and CDR2 FNYEAQ. The germline V and J ends were trimmed by 2 bases and 0 bases, with 7 bases remaining between them. The CDR3 loop spans 15 amino acids. CDR3 DNA sequence: TGTGCCAGCAGCTTAAGACCGGCAACTAATGAAAAACTGTTTTTT. Protein: CASSLRPATNEKLFF. The full variable domain, rest sourced from reference TRBV7-6 and TRBJ1-4, is GAGVSQSPRYKVTKRGQDVALRCDPISGHVSLYWYRQALGQGPEFLTYFNYEAQQDKSGLPNDRFSAERPEGSISTLTIQRTEQRDSAMYRCASSLRPATNEKLFFGSGTQLSVL.

In this sample, this clonotype turned up a few times. The genes are TRBV28 and TRBJ2-7; 7 nucleotides agree with TRBD1. This CDR3 is 14 amino acids long. Germline lookup yields CDR1 MDHEN and CDR2 SYDVKM. V gave up 6 bases and J gave up 9 bases; unmatched junction bases: 14. The DNA for the CDR3 is TGTGCCAGCAGCCGCTTGACAGGGCTTTTGACGCAGTACGTC. Protein: CASSRLTGLLTQYV.

The table lists this clonotype with many counts. The chain employs TRBV29-1 and TRBJ2-3, with D unclear. There are 14 residues in the CDR3. Germline CDR1 reads SQVTM; CDR2 reads ANQGSEA. V lost 4 bases, J lost 5 bases, and 16 bases lay in between. CDR3: CSVVRTTLGDTQYF. CDR3 nucleotides: TGCAGCGTTGTTCGTACCACTCTGGGAGATACGCAGTATTTT.

V and J are TRBV20-1 and TRBJ2-1, with no clear D. CDR1 is DFQATT, CDR2 SNEGSKA, per germline (reference sequence). This CDR3 has 12 amino acids. V was pared by 6 bases and J by 7 bases, with 13 bases between. The CDR3 sequence is CSAAPQLNEQFF. CDR3 coding DNA: TGCAGTGCCGCACCACAGCTAAATGAGCAGTTCTTC.

Only a few counts were recorded for this clonotype. The chain recombines TRBV7-2 with TRBJ1-1; D is ambiguous. V was clipped by 5 bases and J by 0 bases, with 10 bases between them. The CDR3 extends over 14 amino acids. Looked up from germline, CDR1 is SGHTA and CDR2 is FQGNSA. The CDR3 loop is CASSLQFMNTEAFF. The CDR3 DNA follows: TGTGCCAGCAGCCTACAATTTATGAACACTGAAGCTTTCTTT.

This clonotype was observed a handful of times. The chain employs TRBV2 and TRBJ2-2, with D tentatively TRBD1 (5 bases). The germline V gene encodes CDR1 SNHLY and CDR2 FYNNEI. This CDR3 has 16 residues. V was clipped by 8 bases and J by 1 base, with 17 bases between them. The CDR3 sequence: CASSSEGAGNTGELFF. DNA of the CDR3: TGTGCCAGCTCTAGTGAAGGGGCTGGGAACACCGGGGAGCTGTTTTTT.

This clonotype has a handful of counts. The gene calls are TRBV7-9 and TRBJ2-3; 11 bases match TRBD1. V lost 0 bases to trimming and J lost 4 bases; unmatched junction nucleotides: 6. The CDR3 has 17 residues. Per the germline V gene, CDR1 is SEHNR and CDR2 is FQNEAQ (reference sequence). The chain's CDR3 is CASSLAHPDRGPDTQYF. The CDR3 DNA follows: TGTGCCAGCAGCTTAGCTCACCCGGACAGGGGGCCAGATACGCAGTATTTT.

This clonotype was seen only a few times. The chain employs TRBV5-6 and TRBJ2-2; maybe TRBD2 (6 bases). The CDR3 sequence is 15 residues long. Trimming shortened V by 4 bases and J by 5 bases, and 15 bases separated the two germline ends. Germline V gene sequence: CDR1 SGHDT, CDR2 YYEEEE. CDR3 sequence reads: CASSPSPGETGELFF. The DNA for the CDR3 is TGTGCCAGCAGCCCGAGTCCGGGGGAGACCGGGGAGCTGTTTTTT.

This sequence joins TRBV5-1 and TRBJ2-1; possibly TRBD2 for D (6 bases). The CDR3 has 16 residues. Trimming removed 4 bases at V and 4 bases at J, with 18 bases between. The germline gives CDR1 SGHRS, CDR2 YFSETQ. The DNA for the CDR3 is TGCGCCAGCAGCCCTTCTCCTAGCGCAGGATACAATGAGCAGTTCTTC. Translating gives CASSPSPSAGYNEQFF. Full variable domain (missing parts from reference TRBV5-1 and TRBJ2-1): KAGVTQTPRYLIKTRGQQVTLSCSPISGHRSVSWYQQTPGQGLQFLFEYFSETQRNKGNFPGRFSGRQFSNSRSEMNVSTLELGDSALYLCASSPSPSAGYNEQFFGPGTRLTVL.

The chain joins TRBV11-2 to TRBJ2-1; D possibly corresponds to TRBD2 (6 bases). The CDR3 consists of 14 residues. Trimming shortened V by 4 bases and J by 6 bases, and 13 bases separated the two germline ends. CDR1 and CDR2 from the germline V gene are SGHAT and FQNNGV. The CDR3 sequence: CASSSVRGINEQFF. The DNA of the CDR3 is TGTGCCAGCAGCTCGGTACGGGGGATCAATGAGCAGTTCTTC. Complete variable domain (other parts from reference TRBV11-2 and TRBJ2-1): EAGVAQSPRYKIIEKRQSVAFWCNPISGHATLYWYQQILGQGPKLLIQFQNNGVVDDSQLPKDRFSAERLKGVDSTLKIQPAKLEDSAVYLCASSSVRGINEQFFGPGTRLTVL.

This clonotype was seen only a few times. The chain links TRBV5-1 to TRBJ2-7, with 12 bases aligning to TRBD2. Germline V gene data show CDR1 as SGHRS and CDR2 as YFSETQ. CDR3 length: 14 amino acids. J was trimmed by 7 bases and V by 5 bases; bases with no gene match: 7. CDR3 protein: CASRRTSGAQEQYF. The CDR3 DNA reads TGCGCCAGCAGGAGGACTAGCGGGGCTCAGGAGCAGTACTTC. The full variable domain, completed using reference TRBV5-1 and TRBJ2-7, is KAGVTQTPRYLIKTRGQQVTLSCSPISGHRSVSWYQQTPGQGLQFLFEYFSETQRNKGNFPGRFSGRQFSNSRSEMNVSTLELGDSALYLCASRRTSGAQEQYFGPGTRLTVT.

This clonotype was detected a few times. The chain is built from TRBV23-1 and TRBJ2-1; 7 positions agree with TRBD1. Being an ORF, TRBV23-1 has a function that is uncertain. The CDR3 is 16 residues long. Germline trimming cut 0 bases from V and 4 bases from J; bases unmatched to any gene: 6. The CDR3 spells CASSQSGQPSYNEQFF. The CDR3 bases are TGCGCCAGCAGTCAATCGGGACAGCCAAGTTACAATGAGCAGTTCTTC.

This clonotype was recorded a few times. The chain employs TRBV5-6 and TRBJ2-7; weak D call: TRBD1 (6 bases). The CDR3 is 16 amino acids. V gave up 1 base and J gave up 5 bases, with 19 bases separating them. CDR1 SGHDT and CDR2 YYEEEE come from the germline V gene. The CDR3 DNA follows: TGTGCCAGCAGCTTGTTAGGTGGGAACAGGGCCCACGAGCAGTACTTC. Translation: CASSLLGGNRAHEQYF.

The CDR3 region is CASSLIGGDSGNTIYF. CDR3 nucleotide sequence: TGCGCCAGCAGCTTGATTGGAGGAGACTCTGGAAACACCATATATTTT. The chain links TRBV5-1 to TRBJ1-3; D ambiguous. V was trimmed by 1 base and J by 0 bases, leaving 11 bases between them. This CDR3 contains 16 residues. Germline V lookup: CDR1 SGHRS, CDR2 YFSETQ.

Only a few counts were recorded for this clonotype. The CDR3 region is CASSKGTGGSPSETQYF. CDR3 DNA sequence: TGTGCCAGCAGCAAAGGGACAGGGGGATCGCCTTCGGAGACGCAGTATTTT. V is TRBV11-2 and J is TRBJ2-3; 11 bases agree with TRBD1. Germline CDR1 SGHAT, CDR2 FQNNGV. The trim removed 5 bases at V and 9 bases at J, leaving 16 bases unmatched. The length of the CDR3 is 17 residues.

This clonotype was counted at least ten times. The CDR3 coding sequence is TGCGCCAGCAGCCAACCCAGGGACCTAGCCAAAAACATTCAGTACTTC. The encoded protein is CASSQPRDLAKNIQYF. The rearrangement links TRBV4-1 to TRBJ2-4, with D possibly being TRBD1 or TRBD2 (5 bases each). Deletions cut 2 bases from V and 0 bases from J, with 11 bases between. The length of the CDR3 is 16 residues. Germline V gene lookup returns CDR1 MGHRA and CDR2 YSYEKL.

There are many counts of this clonotype. This sequence joins TRBV6-5 and TRBJ2-1; D not certain. The CDR3 covers 15 residues. Trimming took 2 bases from V and 10 from J, leaving 18 bases between them. Looked up from germline, CDR1 is MNHEY and CDR2 is SVGAGI. CDR3 nucleotide sequence: TGTGCCAGCAGTTACCGCCAACTCCTCGGTGGGGAGCAGTTCTTC. Its protein is CASSYRQLLGGEQFF.

The chain's CDR3 is CSATAAGKPQHF. The DNA of the CDR3 is TGCAGTGCAACTGCTGCCGGGAAGCCCCAGCATTTT. The V call is TRBV20-1, the J call TRBJ1-5; D gene unclear. The germline CDR1 and CDR2 sequences are DFQATT and SNEGSKA (reference sequence). V was shortened by 6 bases and J by 8 bases, with 14 bases between the two germline ends. The CDR3 contains 12 residues.

This clonotype occurred a few times. The V and J genes are TRBV9 and TRBJ2-2, with a tentative D call TRBD2 (6 bases). The CDR3 sequence is 15 residues long. With 4 bases removed from V and 3 bases from J, the gap between germline ends came to 13 bases. Germline V gene sequence: CDR1 SGDLS, CDR2 YYNGEE. CDR3 nucleotides: TGTGCCAGCAGCCCGCGGGGCAGAGACACCGGGGAGCTGTTTTTT. Protein sequence: CASSPRGRDTGELFF.

A few counts support this clonotype. For the CDR3, the DNA is TGTGCCAGCAGCTTCTACGGACAGCTGGGAACAGATACGCAGTATTTT. Translating it yields CASSFYGQLGTDTQYF. The V and J genes are TRBV5-6 and TRBJ2-3; D might be TRBD1 (6 bases). The V and J ends lost 2 bases and 3 bases respectively, with 16 bases between them. CDR1 and CDR2 (germline): SGHDT, YYEEEE. This CDR3 contains 16 residues.

V gene TRBV18 combines with J gene TRBJ1-4; D ambiguous. The germline V gene encodes CDR1 KGHSH and CDR2 LQKENI. This CDR3 contains 15 residues. V was pared by 3 bases and J by 0 bases, with 8 bases between. The CDR3 DNA reads TGTGCCAGCTCACCTAGACACGCAACTAATGAAAAACTGTTTTTT. Protein: CASSPRHATNEKLFF. The variable domain in full, with the rest retrieved from reference TRBV18 and TRBJ1-4, is NAGVMQNPRHLVRRRGQEARLRCSPMKGHSHVYWYRQLPEEGLKFMVYLQKENIIDESGMPKERFSAEFPKEGPSILRIQQVVRGDSAAYFCASSPRHATNEKLFFGSGTQLSVL.

This clonotype was found a few times. This chain connects TRBV5-4 to TRBJ2-5, with 11 bases that match TRBD1. CDR1 SGHNT and CDR2 YYREEE come from the germline V gene (reference sequence). This CDR3 has 16 residues. The J segment lost 4 bases and the V segment lost 2 bases, leaving 7 bases of the junction unmatched. The DNA of the CDR3 is TGTGCCAGCAGCTTAACCTCCGGGACAGGGGGAGAGACCCAGTACTTC. Amino acids: CASSLTSGTGGETQYF.

This clonotype was counted ten times or more. This chain joins TRBV7-3 and TRBJ2-1; perhaps TRBD1 as D (6 bases). Germline V CDR1 and CDR2: SGHTA, FQGTGA. The CDR3 contains 15 residues. With 4 bases removed from V and 2 bases from J, the gap between germline ends came to 12 bases. This CDR3 is CASSSSGVPYNEQFF. As DNA, the CDR3 is TGTGCCAGCAGCTCGTCAGGGGTCCCCTACAATGAGCAGTTCTTC.